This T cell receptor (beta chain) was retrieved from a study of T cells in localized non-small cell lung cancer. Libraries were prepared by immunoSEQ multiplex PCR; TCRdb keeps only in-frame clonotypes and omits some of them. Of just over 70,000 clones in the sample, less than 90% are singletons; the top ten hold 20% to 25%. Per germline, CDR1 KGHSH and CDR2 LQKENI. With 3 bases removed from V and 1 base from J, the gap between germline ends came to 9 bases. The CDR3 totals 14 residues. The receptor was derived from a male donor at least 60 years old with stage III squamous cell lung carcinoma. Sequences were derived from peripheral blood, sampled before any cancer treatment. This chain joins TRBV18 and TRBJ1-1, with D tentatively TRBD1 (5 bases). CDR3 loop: CASSPPRGNTEAFF. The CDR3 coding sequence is TGTGCCAGCTCACCCCCGAGGGGGAACACTGAAGCTTTCTTT.